This paragraph reports one T cell receptor beta chain. Its antigen remains unidentified. Per-base quality was not reported, and no clone a single base away is much larger than it. Per the germline V gene, SGHRS is the CDR1 and YFSETQ is the CDR2. V trim: 6 bases; J trim: 4 bases; unmatched bases: 6. The CDR3 numbers 15 residues from cysteine through phenylalanine. Just CDR3 DNA is preserved here, 45 bases in frame from base 1. This record comes from a study of shared clonotypes between healthy human individuals (dated by TCRdb to 2020 to 2022). Background for the entire study: The cohort comprised two women and a few men aged 18 to 49 years. For each donor, three plates each were used for CD4 naive and CD4 memory, two plates were used for CD8 naive, and one plate was used for CD8 memory. Blood TCR repertoires of five healthy adults were deeply sequenced to estimate repertoire size and the extent of clonotype sharing between individuals. Libraries were prepared and TCR repertoires were sequenced by different laboratories using diverse techniques, in order to increase sequencing depth and limit assay-specific biases. Leukapheresis yielded between about 0.94 and 9.5 billion PBMCs per donor. General findings and caveats noted by the study authors: Pairwise subsampling indicated that sequencing depth was expected to affect the degree of clonotype sharing among donors. Estimated clonotype richness was generally larger for naive than for memory subsets. Higher generation probabilities were observed for clonotypes shared by all four sorted-subset donors than for non-shared clonotypes. When a few donors were compared, the shared fraction of clonotypes was 5% to 6.5% for naive CD4, around 3.5% for naive CD8, more than 2% for memory CD4, and roughly 0.43% for memory CD8. Rarefaction of sorted-subset datasets indicated incomplete sequencing despite the large sequencing depth. Sampling was limited to blood, and TCR repertoires in tissue likely differ from TCR repertoires in blood. The small number of donors limited the genetic and exposure-history diversity represented.

The donors were healthy, HIV-negative adults who had no recently reported acute infections or vaccinations. All donors were Caucasian adults living in Nashville, Tennessee, USA. Magnetic negative selection was used to enrich CD4+ T cells, after which naive cells were positively selected on CD45RA and the negative fraction became the memory subset. Blood was collected by leukapheresis, and PBMCs were isolated by Ficoll-Histopaque density gradient centrifugation and then cryopreserved in liquid nitrogen vapor phase. Purity and quantity of every magnetically sorted T cell population were checked by analytical flow cytometry. Genomic DNA was isolated from each sorted fraction and quantified by UV absorbance on a Nanodrop 2000c. Using the deep immunoSEQ assay, multiplex PCR amplified TCR CDR3 regions from genomic DNA. For each cell subset, the extracted genomic DNA was distributed evenly across all wells of several immunoSEQ 96-well plates, and each plate served as one replicate. For sorted subsets, about 200 ng genomic DNA, equal to tens of thousands of T cell genomes, was loaded into each replicate PCR. Purified libraries were measured with a Qubit 3.0 fluorometer, size-checked on a Bioanalyzer 2100, and measured again with the KAPA Library Quantification kit. Every immunoSEQ 96-well plate was sequenced on a separate single-read 150-cycle Illumina NextSeq 550 flow cell. In the authors' own workflow: The immunoSEQ output contained only junctional sequences without quality scores, so filtering could not match that applied to full-length reads. Sequences were annotated with PyIR, a Python wrapper for IgBLAST v1.9, and V/J genes and CDR3 were assigned using IMGT germline references. Any read was removed if the V/J assignment was weak (E-value above 1e-6), the CDR3 was missing, or the read contained stop codons, out-of-frame junctions, or ambiguous translated residues. V3J clonotypes were defined by identical inferred V gene, J gene, and CDR3 amino acid sequence. To compute the percentage overlap between repertoires, the number of shared unique clonotypes was divided by the size of the smaller repertoire. Repertoire richness was assessed with RTK rarefaction, the Chao1 estimator, and Recon v2.1 estimates of unobserved clonotypes. For all TCRbeta clonotypes obtained by the gDNA method from a few donors, generation probabilities were computed with OLGA. The immuneACCESS repertoire file appears here via TCRdb, limited to in-frame rearrangements. These files lack a portion of the clones; in checked studies, under half of the deficit traces to unresolved V genes, and the cause of the others is not known. Clone size and the V and J calls come from that table; the DNA yielded D and trimming. The sample table shows 600,000 to 750,000 clones, and about two thirds are seen once. The biggest ten clones account for around 2% of the sample.

The sequencing input was memory CD4+ T cells sorted from blood. The intended sense of this specimen's cell subset or site label: CD45RA-negative fraction. This TCR was sampled from a woman in her twenties or thirties in good health. This receptor chain uses TRBV5-1 and TRBJ2-7; 14 of the junction bases match TRBD2. The sequence in DNA is TGCGCCAGCACCCCGGGACTAGCGGGAGAATACGAGCAGTACTTC. This gives the protein CASTPGLAGEYEQYF.